This is a list of T cell receptor beta chains from one sample in a study of OX40 agonist ivuxolimab in advanced cancers. Produced via immunoSEQ multiplex PCR; TCRdb's table is partial and in-frame only. The sample includes approximately 76,000 clones, approximately 85% of them seen just once. The source material was CD4+ or CD8+ T cells sorted from blood, sampled in a trial of the OX40 agonist ivuxolimab. All receptors derive from an adult with an advanced solid tumor such as melanoma, head and neck, liver or kidney cancer. The conserved cysteine and the conserved F or W are not part of the CDR3 here. A D gene is named only where the DNA matches it firmly.

CDR3 length: 14; D gene: TRBD1; V gene: TRBV7-2; CDR3 protein: ASSLSPGGRGEKLF
CDR3 length: 13; D gene: -; V gene: TRBV5-6; CDR3 protein: ASSLSSGSGDTQY
CDR3 length: 15; D gene: -; V gene: TRBV7-3; CDR3 protein: ASSPGGGVESGNTIY
CDR3 length: 12; D gene: -; V gene: TRBV30; CDR3 protein: AWSLNRDAYGYT
CDR3 length: 14; D gene: -; V gene: TRBV11-2; CDR3 protein: ASSLPGVSSGNTIY
CDR3 length: 13; D gene: TRBD1; V gene: TRBV25-1; CDR3 protein: ASSKGQDASYEQY
CDR3 length: 15; D gene: -; V gene: TRBV21-1; CDR3 protein: ASSKGVAGQNNFEQY
CDR3 length: 14; D gene: -; V gene: TRBV29-1; CDR3 protein: SVDTGNRHANYGYT
CDR3 length: 12; D gene: -; V gene: TRBV5-1; CDR3 protein: ASSLRGGNEKLF
CDR3 length: 12; D gene: -; V gene: TRBV29-1; CDR3 protein: SVDLFRGRETQY
CDR3 length: 15; D gene: -; V gene: TRBV11-2; CDR3 protein: ASSSRGTGVNTGELF
CDR3 length: 15; D gene: -; V gene: TRBV9; CDR3 protein: ASSVAGIIDNTGELF
CDR3 length: 15; D gene: -; V gene: TRBV18; CDR3 protein: ASSPPATGSSGYGYT
CDR3 length: 11; D gene: -; V gene: TRBV30; CDR3 protein: AWSAGPSYEQY
CDR3 length: 15; D gene: TRBD1; V gene: TRBV7-2; CDR3 protein: ASSPHYDPGQGNGYT
CDR3 length: 11; D gene: TRBD2; V gene: TRBV2; CDR3 protein: ASGGTGGYEQY
CDR3 length: 13; D gene: -; V gene: TRBV6-1; CDR3 protein: ASSSQRGYNSPLH
CDR3 length: 13; D gene: -; V gene: TRBV2; CDR3 protein: ASSEVERGDPEAF
CDR3 length: 13; D gene: TRBD1; V gene: TRBV19; CDR3 protein: ASSILTGAGQPQH
CDR3 length: 13; D gene: -; V gene: TRBV14; CDR3 protein: ASSPWTNPTDTQY
CDR3 length: 14; D gene: -; V gene: TRBV5-1; CDR3 protein: ASSLAGGRDGDEQF
CDR3 length: 10; D gene: -; V gene: TRBV7-2; CDR3 protein: ASSLGQTEQF
CDR3 length: 13; D gene: -; V gene: TRBV6-5; CDR3 protein: ASSDAPRSWYEQY
CDR3 length: 12; D gene: -; V gene: TRBV6-6; CDR3 protein: ASSFATLNTEAF
CDR3 length: 13; D gene: TRBD1; V gene: TRBV27; CDR3 protein: ASSPYRGKILEQY
CDR3 length: 11; D gene: -; V gene: TRBV7-9; CDR3 protein: ASSPVAGSEQY
CDR3 length: 12; D gene: -; V gene: TRBV29-1; CDR3 protein: SVKGMLLDTEAF
CDR3 length: 13; D gene: -; V gene: TRBV7-2; CDR3 protein: ASSLITGGPETQY
CDR3 length: 14; D gene: TRBD2; V gene: TRBV10-3; CDR3 protein: AISESSLAGGETQY
CDR3 length: 13; D gene: -; V gene: TRBV2; CDR3 protein: ASTEGGRTNEKLF
CDR3 length: 15; D gene: TRBD1; V gene: TRBV10-3; CDR3 protein: AIRGQGSDSGANVLT
CDR3 length: 13; D gene: -; V gene: TRBV5-3; CDR3 protein: ARSSWQATNYGYT
CDR3 length: 16; D gene: TRBD1; V gene: TRBV27; CDR3 protein: ASSNQGTGDYSYNEQF
CDR3 length: 9; D gene: -; V gene: TRBV6-5; CDR3 protein: ASSRLDTQY
CDR3 length: 14; D gene: -; V gene: TRBV7-2; CDR3 protein: ASSSTGPSSGNTIY
CDR3 length: 14; D gene: -; V gene: TRBV15; CDR3 protein: ATSRGSWQGRNEQF
CDR3 length: 13; D gene: -; V gene: TRBV10-3; CDR3 protein: AISDTGVSGNTIY